This T cell receptor (beta chain) was obtained from a study of blood T cells in healthy people across ages. The second PCR ran roughly 7 to 12 cycles with a sample-barcoded 5' primer and J-beta primers. TCRdb re-derived calls from the 5' RACE reads in MiXCR, one entry per CDR3 protein. The profile shows about 1.6 million distinct CDR3 sequences, about 31% of them singletons. Details on this clonotype: A clone one base away is much larger, so this may be a read error.

The CDR3 spans 16 residues. Unmatched junction bases numbered 11, after V lost 4 bases and J lost 7 bases. The receptor's source is a woman in her 30s in good health. The chain combines TRBV12-3 or TRBV12-4 with TRBJ2-3, with 10 bases identical to TRBD2. The sequenced material came from blood. This chain's CDR3 is CASSSSGRAGGNTQYF. CDR3 nucleotides: TGTGCCAGCAGTTCGAGCGGGAGGGCCGGGGGTAATACGCAGTATTTT.